This paragraph covers one T cell receptor beta chain sequence. Profiled with immunoSEQ multiplex PCR; TCRdb holds only in-frame clones, not every one. Seen here are roughly 500,000 clones, 95% to 96% observed once, and the top ten hold about 0.064%. The data originate from a study of shared clonotypes between healthy human individuals. J gave up 6 bases and V 6 bases, and 14 bases lay outside the gene matches. CDR3 size: 16 residues. The germline CDR1 and CDR2 sequences are SNHLY and FYNNEI. The clonotype was recovered from a woman aged 30 to 39 in good health. The chain recombines TRBV2 with TRBJ2-1, with 7 bases lining up with TRBD1. The specimen was naive CD4+ T cells sorted from blood. Subset here: CD45RA+ positively selected. This chain's CDR3 is CASRGLLQGISNEQFF. The CDR3 DNA reads TGTGCCAGCAGGGGTCTGTTACAGGGGATCTCCAATGAGCAGTTCTTC.